This is a list of T cell receptor beta chains from one sample in a study of cytomegalovirus exposure and HLA in healthy donors. TCRdb keeps only in-frame clones here, not all; method: immunoSEQ multiplex PCR. The sample table sets out about 51,000 clones. Sample: PBMCs. These receptor sequences come from a female donor in good health and CMV-seronegative. Each CDR3 is given with its conserved first and last residue. Fields, in order: J gene, clone size, D gene, V gene, CDR3 DNA, CDR3 protein. A D gene is named only where the DNA matches it firmly. Size is stated for part of the rows, as once, few or many counts, or as a class when the clone is expanded.

>TRBJ1-3|.|TRBD1|TRBV15
TGTGCCACCAGCAGAGGGACAGGGACCTCTGGAAACACCATATATTTT
CATSRGTGTSGNTIYF
>TRBJ1-1|.|.|TRBV6-1
TGTGCCAGCAGTGAAGTAGGGGCCGGCACTGAAGCTTTCTTT
CASSEVGAGTEAFF
>TRBJ2-3|.|TRBD2|TRBV12-5
TGTGTTAGTGGTTCGGGCCCAAGCGGGGGGCGCGATACGCAGTATTTT
CVSGSGPSGGRDTQYF
>TRBJ1-4|.|TRBD1|TRBV18
TGTGCCAGCTCACCCGGACAGGCTCCTCATGAAAAACTGTTTTTT
CASSPGQAPHEKLFF
>TRBJ2-5|.|.|TRBV7-7
TGTGCTAGCAGCTTCGGCGGGGCGCAAGAGACCCAGTACTTC
CASSFGGAQETQYF
>TRBJ2-3|.|TRBD2|TRBV4-2
TGTGCCAGCAGCCAAGGCCTATCTAGCGGGAGGTGGATGCCCGGCACAGATACGCAGTATTTT
CASSQGLSSGRWMPGTDTQYF
>TRBJ1-1|.|TRBD1|TRBV6-5
TGTGCCAGCAGTCGACAGGGTATGAACACTGAAGCTTTCTTT
CASSRQGMNTEAFF
>TRBJ1-2|.|TRBD1|TRBV7-3
TGTGCCAGCAGCCCAGGACAGGGGGCAAACTATGGCTACACCTTC
CASSPGQGANYGYTF
>TRBJ2-3|.|.|TRBV29-1
TGCAGCGTTGGGGGGGACGGGGGATCGGGCACAGATACGCAGTATTTT
CSVGGDGGSGTDTQYF
>TRBJ2-2|.|TRBD1|TRBV7-9
TGTGCCAGCAGCCCGGGACAGGGTGATGCCGGGGAGCTGTTTTTT
CASSPGQGDAGELFF
>TRBJ2-7|.|TRBD2|TRBV5-1
TGCGCCAGCAGCCACGGGACTAGCGGGGGCCGTTACGAGCAGTACTTC
CASSHGTSGGRYEQYF
>TRBJ1-2|.|.|TRBV20-1
TGCAGTGCTAGACAGGACTATGGCTACACCTTC
CSARQDYGYTF
>TRBJ1-2|.|TRBD1|TRBV6-4
TGTGCCAGCAGTGACTCCCCGACAGGGGAAACCGGCTACACCTTC
CASSDSPTGETGYTF
>TRBJ2-3|.|.|TRBV5-1
TGCGCCAGCAGCTTCCTAGCCAATTCGGAGGATACGCAGTATTTT
CASSFLANSEDTQYF
>TRBJ1-1|.|.|TRBV4-2
TGTGCCAGCAGCCAACTTACAGGGTATGACACTGAAGCTTTCTTT
CASSQLTGYDTEAFF
>TRBJ2-5|.|.|TRBV29-1
TGCAGCTTATTCACGGGACAAGGGAGCCAAGAGACCCAGTACTTC
CSLFTGQGSQETQYF
>TRBJ1-1|.|TRBD1|TRBV7-2
TGTGCCAGCAGCTCCGAACCTCGACAGGGCGCTGAAGCTTTCTTT
CASSSEPRQGAEAFF
>TRBJ1-2|.|TRBD1|TRBV5-1
TGCGCCAGCGGGGACTCGCCGGGACAGGGGATCGGCTACACCTTC
CASGDSPGQGIGYTF
>TRBJ2-5|.|.|TRBV2
TGTGCCAGCAGCCCTGGGAGCAGTTCCCAAGAGACCCAGTACTTC
CASSPGSSSQETQYF
>TRBJ1-1|.|.|TRBV2
TGTGCCAGCAGTGCAGGGTCGAACACTGAAGCTTTCTTT
CASSAGSNTEAFF
>TRBJ1-1|.|.|TRBV5-1
TGCGCCAGCAGCTTGGAAGCGAACACTGAAGCTTTCTTT
CASSLEANTEAFF
>TRBJ2-5|.|TRBD1|TRBV7-9
TGTGCCAGCAGCCCGGGACAGGGAGGCGAGACCCAGTACTTC
CASSPGQGGETQYF
>TRBJ2-7|.|.|TRBV6-1
TGTGCCAGCAGCACAGGGGGGGCAGGGTACGAGCAGTACTTC
CASSTGGAGYEQYF
>TRBJ1-1|.|TRBD1|TRBV2
TGTGCCAGCAGCGTCCGACAGGGAACTGAAGCTTTCTTT
CASSVRQGTEAFF
>TRBJ2-7|.|.|TRBV6-6
TGTGCCAGCACTCCCTCTTACCGGGAGTACTACGAGCAGTACTTC
CASTPSYREYYEQYF
>TRBJ2-1|.|TRBD2|TRBV6-5
TGTGCCAGCAGTAGGGACTATTTGAGCAATGAGCAGTTCTTC
CASSRDYLSNEQFF
>TRBJ2-1|.|.|TRBV4-3
TGCGCCAGCAGCCAAGATCCCCGGGGGTCCTACAATGAGCAGTTCTTC
CASSQDPRGSYNEQFF
>TRBJ2-7|.|TRBD2|TRBV19
TGTGCCAGTAGTTCTGGACTAGCAACGTACGAGCAGTACTTC
CASSSGLATYEQYF
>TRBJ2-5|.|.|TRBV29-1
TGCAGCGTTATTGGACTTCAAGAGACCCAGTACTTC
CSVIGLQETQYF
>TRBJ2-5|.|TRBD1|TRBV10-3
TGTGCCATCAGTGAGGTCAGGGGGCAGGAGACCCAGTACTTC
CAISEVRGQETQYF
>TRBJ2-3|.|TRBD2|TRBV13
TGTGCCAGCAGCACCCGACCGAGCGGGGGGGCCTACGATACGCAGTATTTT
CASSTRPSGGAYDTQYF
>TRBJ2-7|.|TRBD2|TRBV9
TGTGCCAGCAGCGCAAGACTAGCAACGGGTATTTACGAGCAGTACTTC
CASSARLATGIYEQYF
>TRBJ2-5|.|.|TRBV20-1
TGCAGTGCTAGAGATTACAGGTCCCAGTACTTC
CSARDYRSQYF
>TRBJ2-2|.|.|TRBV6-5
TGTGCCAGCAGTTACGGGCACAACACCGGGGAGCTGTTTTTT
CASSYGHNTGELFF
>TRBJ1-1|.|.|TRBV5-6
TGTGCCAGCAGCCCCCCCAGGAACACTGAAGCTTTCTTT
CASSPPRNTEAFF
>TRBJ2-5|.|TRBD2|TRBV11-1
TGTGCCAGCAGCTTAGCAAAGATGGCGGGGGGGCGTGAGACCCAGTACTTC
CASSLAKMAGGRETQYF
>TRBJ2-3|.|.|TRBV4-1
TGCGCCAGCAGCCAACAAATCCCCCGGGGGAACACAGATACGCAGTATTTT
CASSQQIPRGNTDTQYF
>TRBJ2-5|.|.|TRBV4-1
TGCGCCAGCAGCCAAGATAGAAGGGGGTTCGGAGAGACCCAGTACTTC
CASSQDRRGFGETQYF
>TRBJ1-1|.|.|TRBV19
TGTGCCAGTAGTATAGATCAGGACACTGAAGCTTTCTTT
CASSIDQDTEAFF
>TRBJ1-4|medium-sized|TRBD1|TRBV13
TGTGCCAGCAGGCAAGGACAGGGTGATGAAAAACTGTTTTTT
CASRQGQGDEKLFF
>TRBJ1-1|.|TRBD1|TRBV7-9
TGTGCCAGCAGCCCACGGGACAGGGGCTTGACTAACACTGAAGCTTTCTTT
CASSPRDRGLTNTEAFF
>TRBJ1-2|.|TRBD1|TRBV18
TGTGCCAGCTCACGGGACAGGGGTGGATATGGCTACACCTTC
CASSRDRGGYGYTF
>TRBJ2-3|.|TRBD1|TRBV5-1
TGCGCCAGCAGCGACAGGGGGCGCGCAGATACGCAGTATTTT
CASSDRGRADTQYF
>TRBJ1-5|.|.|TRBV19
TGTGCCAGTAGTTCCAGGGTGCCCAATCAGCCCCAGCATTTT
CASSSRVPNQPQHF
>TRBJ1-1|.|.|TRBV15
TGTGCCACCAGCAAGAGAAACACTGAAGCTTTCTTT
CATSKRNTEAFF
>TRBJ2-7|.|TRBD1|TRBV5-8
TGTGCCAGCAGGCGGCAGGGGGAATTTTACGAGCAGTACTTC
CASRRQGEFYEQYF
>TRBJ1-2|.|.|TRBV5-1
TGCGCCAGCAGCTTGGCCCCAGGAGGCGGCTACACCTTC
CASSLAPGGGYTF
>TRBJ1-1|.|.|TRBV4-1
TGCGCCAGCAGCCAGTCGTACACTGAAGCTTTCTTT
CASSQSYTEAFF
>TRBJ1-5|.|.|TRBV19
TGTGCCAGTAGTATAGGGGGCTATAGCAATCAGCCCCAGCATTTT
CASSIGGYSNQPQHF
>TRBJ1-5|.|.|TRBV6-6
TGTGCCAGCAGTTACGGAGAGTACCAGCCCCAGCATTTT
CASSYGEYQPQHF
>TRBJ1-3|.|.|TRBV11-2
TGTGCCAGTCGAGGGGACAACCCTACGGAAGGAAACACCATATATTTT
CASRGDNPTEGNTIYF
>TRBJ2-2|.|TRBD1|TRBV19
TGTGCCAGTAGGGACAGGGAGAACACCGGGGAGCTGTTTTTT
CASRDRENTGELFF
>TRBJ1-5|.|.|TRBV15
TGTGCCACCAGCTCTAGTAATCAGGGGCAGGGGAGCCAGCCCCAGCATTTT
CATSSSNQGQGSQPQHF
>TRBJ2-2|.|.|TRBV30
TGTGCCTGGTTTACAGTGAACACCGGGGAGCTGTTTTTT
CAWFTVNTGELFF
>TRBJ2-7|.|.|TRBV6-1
TGTGCCAGCAGGGCGGGAATCTACGAGCAGTACTTC
CASRAGIYEQYF
>TRBJ2-2|.|TRBD2|TRBV30
TGTGCGGGGACTAGCGGGGCTAACGGGGAGCTGTTTTTT
CAGTSGANGELFF
>TRBJ1-3|.|.|TRBV18
TGTGCCAGCTCACCACCGGGCAGGTACGGCACCATATATTTT
CASSPPGRYGTIYF
>TRBJ2-4|.|.|TRBV6-1
TGTGCCAGCAGTGCGATTGGTCAGGGTCCAAGGTTC
CASSAIGQGPRF
>TRBJ1-1|.|.|TRBV5-1
TGCGCCAGCAGCCACGGACAGCACATGAACACTGAAGCTTTCTTT
CASSHGQHMNTEAFF
>TRBJ1-4|.|TRBD1|TRBV18
TGTGCCAGCTCACTAAGGACAGGGATGGGCGAAAAACTGTTTTTT
CASSLRTGMGEKLFF